This passage covers 27 T cell receptor beta chains from one sample sequenced in a study of CD8 T cells in ankylosing spondylitis. TCRdb ran MiXCR on the 5' RACE reads and lists one entry per CDR3 protein. The table includes approximately 220,000 distinct CDR3 sequences, roughly 24% detected once. The sample taken for sequencing was blood, either unsorted or a sorted T cell fraction (not recorded which). These receptor sequences come from a male donor with ankylosing spondylitis or in good health (not recorded which).

This clonotype was found many times. V and J are TRBV25-1 and TRBJ1-1, with D uncertain. Germline lookup yields CDR1 MGHDK and CDR2 SYGVNS. The V end lost 1 base, the J end lost 4 bases, and 4 bases lay between the germline ends. CDR3 length: 12 amino acids. The CDR3 DNA reads TGTGCCAGCAGTGAATGGGGCACTGAAGCTTTCTTT. Translating it yields CASSEWGTEAFF.

This clonotype was recorded at least ten times. The chain carries TRBV24-1 and TRBJ2-5, with D tentatively TRBD1 (6 bases). Trimming removed 9 bases at V and 0 bases at J, with 10 bases between. Germline V gives CDR1 KGHDR, CDR2 SFDVKD. The CDR3 totals 13 residues. In nucleotides, the CDR3 is TGTGCCACCTCCGACAGGAACCAAGAGACCCAGTACTTC. It encodes CATSDRNQETQYF.

This clonotype has only a few counts. The rearrangement uses TRBV9 and TRBJ2-5; 10 bases fit TRBD2. V lost 0 bases and J lost 5; bases outside the gene matches: 10. In germline, CDR1 is SGDLS, CDR2 YYNGEE. The CDR3 is made up of 17 amino acids. The CDR3 loop reads CASSVAVAGGLVETQYF. CDR3 nucleotide sequence: TGTGCCAGCAGCGTAGCGGTAGCGGGAGGTTTAGTGGAGACCCAGTACTTC. Based on the CDR3 plus reference TRBV9 and TRBJ2-5, the full variable domain is DSGVTQTPKHLITATGQRVTLRCSPRSGDLSVYWYQQSLDQGLQFLIQYYNGEERAKGNILERFSAQQFPDLHSELNLSSLELGDSALYFCASSVAVAGGLVETQYFGPGTRLLVL.

The sample holds many counts of this clonotype. V usage is TRBV5-4 and J usage is TRBJ2-7; 10 positions agree with TRBD1. V lost 4 bases and J lost 5; bases outside the gene matches: 6. This CDR3 is built from 14 residues. The germline V gene encodes CDR1 SGHNT and CDR2 YYREEE (reference sequence). The CDR3 sequence is CASSQGTGDDEQYF. CDR3 nucleotide sequence: TGTGCCAGCAGCCAGGGGACAGGGGACGACGAGCAGTACTTC.

This clonotype was seen repeatedly, ten times or more. The chain uses TRBV29-1 and TRBJ1-4, with D perhaps matching TRBD1 (6 bases). The germline V and J ends were trimmed by 7 bases and 14 bases, with 20 bases remaining between them. The germline V gene has CDR1 SQVTM and CDR2 ANQGSEA. The CDR3 length is 12 residues. The chain's CDR3 is CSAKGQSAGLFF. The CDR3 DNA follows: TGCAGCGCCAAAGGACAGTCGGCGGGTCTGTTTTTT.

Ten or more counts support this clonotype. The J gene is TRBJ1-1, the V gene TRBV5-1; D might be TRBD1 (5 bases). Germline CDR1 is SGHRS and CDR2 is YFSETQ. Between the trimmed V and J ends, which lost 0 bases and 1 base, there was a span of 7 bases. The CDR3 length is 14 residues. CDR3: CASSLEGENTEAFF. Here the CDR3 DNA reads TGCGCCAGCAGCTTGGAAGGGGAGAACACTGAAGCTTTCTTT.

The chain links TRBV20-1 to TRBJ2-7; 14 bases agree with TRBD2. Germline V gives CDR1 DFQATT, CDR2 SNEGSKA (reference sequence). The CDR3 consists of 15 residues. V lost 3 bases to trimming and J lost 5 bases; unmatched junction nucleotides: 6. The CDR3, as DNA: TGCAGTGCTAGTGGGACTAGCGGGAGAGGCGACGAGCAGTACTTC. It yields the protein CSASGTSGRGDEQYF.

This clonotype was recorded a few times. The chain recombines TRBV20-1 with TRBJ2-1; D is perhaps TRBD1 (5 bases). V lost 0 bases and J 8 bases, leaving 11 bases between the germline ends. In germline, CDR1 is DFQATT, CDR2 SNEGSKA (reference sequence). The CDR3 has 13 amino acids. The CDR3 DNA reads as TGCAGTGCTAGAGATGGGGCTAGATATGAGCAGTTCTTC. Translating it yields CSARDGARYEQFF.

The chain combines TRBV23-1 with TRBJ2-1, with 7 bases that match TRBD2. TRBV23-1 is marked as an open reading frame, function uncertain. The CDR3 runs to 14 residues. V was pared by 2 bases and J by 7 bases, with 5 bases of the junction left unmatched. The CDR3 DNA is TGCGCCAGCAGTCAACCACTAGCGCCTAATGAGCAGTTCTTC. It yields the protein CASSQPLAPNEQFF.

At least ten counts were recorded for this clonotype. This chain connects TRBV5-1 to TRBJ1-1; no clear D gene. With 0 bases removed from V and 8 bases from J, the gap between germline ends came to 11 bases. Germline loops: CDR1 SGHRS, CDR2 YFSETQ. The length of the CDR3 is 13 residues. Here the CDR3 reads CASSLEARQEAFF. CDR3 sequence (DNA): TGCGCCAGCAGCTTGGAGGCGCGGCAAGAAGCTTTCTTT. The variable domain in full, with the rest retrieved from reference TRBV5-1 and TRBJ1-1, is KAGVTQTPRYLIKTRGQQVTLSCSPISGHRSVSWYQQTPGQGLQFLFEYFSETQRNKGNFPGRFSGRQFSNSRSEMNVSTLELGDSALYLCASSLEARQEAFFGQGTRLTVV.

V gene TRBV29-1 combines with J gene TRBJ2-3; D possibly corresponds to TRBD2 (5 bases). Germline V gene lookup returns CDR1 SQVTM and CDR2 ANQGSEA. Trimming took off 8 bases at V and 0 bases at J, with 12 bases between the two ends. The CDR3 spans 13 residues. CDR3 sequence (DNA): TGCAGCTGTAGACGGACTAGCACAGATACGCAGTATTTT. Amino acids: CSCRRTSTDTQYF.

This clonotype was detected many times. The CDR3 loop reads CASSFRDSMPQHF. The CDR3 DNA sequence: TGTGCCAGCAGTTTTAGGGACAGCATGCCCCAGCATTTT. The chain is built from TRBV12-3 or TRBV12-4 and TRBJ1-5; TRBD1 matches at 7 bases. This CDR3 has 13 amino acids. V shed 3 bases and J 9 bases; nucleotides not matched to a gene: 5.

This clonotype was counted ten times or more. The chain recombines TRBV12-3 or TRBV12-4 with TRBJ1-2; D possibly corresponds to TRBD1 (5 bases). V was cut by 5 bases and J by 5 bases, with 24 bases left in between. This CDR3 is 17 amino acids long. The CDR3 sequence is CASSTGPNLKDPYGYTF. The CDR3 region has the DNA TGTGCCAGCAGTACGGGACCAAACCTCAAGGACCCGTATGGCTACACCTTC.

This chain links TRBV20-1 with TRBJ2-7; 9 positions match TRBD2. V was clipped by 5 bases and J by 1 base; unmatched bases: 9. Germline V gives CDR1 DFQATT, CDR2 SNEGSKA (reference sequence). This CDR3 is 15 amino acids long. CDR3 in DNA: TGCAGTGCTGAAAAGCCGACTAGCGGTTCCTACGAGCAGTACTTC. Its protein is CSAEKPTSGSYEQYF.

This clonotype was detected a few times. This rearrangement joins TRBV20-1 to TRBJ2-5; D remains ambiguous. Germline CDR1 DFQATT, CDR2 SNEGSKA (reference sequence). This CDR3 comprises 14 residues. Trimming left V 2 bases short and J 5 bases short, with 15 bases between. The CDR3 region is CSARTPSIGETQYF. CDR3 nucleotides: TGCAGTGCTAGAACCCCGTCCATCGGGGAGACCCAGTACTTC.

This clonotype was counted at least ten times. This chain joins TRBV7-3 and TRBJ2-1; D is possibly TRBD2 (5 bases). CDR3 size: 13 residues. The V gene's germline CDR1 is SGHTA and CDR2 FQGTGA. V gave up 1 base and J gave up 7 bases, with 8 bases separating them. The CDR3: CASSLMGSNEQFF. CDR3 coding DNA: TGTGCCAGCAGCTTAATGGGGAGTAATGAGCAGTTCTTC.

This clonotype was detected many times. V and J are TRBV5-1 and TRBJ1-1; D unresolved. The CDR3 consists of 14 residues. V lost 2 bases and J 0 bases, leaving 8 bases between the germline ends. Germline values: CDR1 SGHRS, CDR2 YFSETQ. CDR3 DNA: TGCGCCAGCAGCTTCGAGGCGGTGAACACTGAAGCTTTCTTT. Translation gives CASSFEAVNTEAFF.

V usage is TRBV29-1 and J usage is TRBJ2-5; 8 positions agree with TRBD1. V was pared by 7 bases and J by 3 bases, with 13 bases of the junction left unmatched. The CDR3 is 15 amino acids. CDR1 is SQVTM and CDR2 is ANQGSEA in the germline V gene. The CDR3 nucleotides read TGCAGCGGCTCCCGGGTTGGGACAGGCGAAGAGACCCAGTACTTC. It encodes CSGSRVGTGEETQYF.

The chain employs TRBV6-1 and TRBJ2-3; maybe TRBD2 (6 bases). CDR3 length: 15 amino acids. From germline, CDR1 is MNHNS and CDR2 SASEGT. V lost 8 bases and J 4 bases, leaving 19 bases between the germline ends. The CDR3 loop reads CASRTGGKLSDTQYF. As DNA, the CDR3 is TGTGCCAGCCGTACCGGCGGGAAGTTGTCAGATACGCAGTATTTT.

This clonotype was seen just once. As the CDR3 is not closed by the conserved phenylalanine or tryptophan, this likely results from a read error. This chain joins TRBV6-2 or TRBV6-3 and TRBJ2-7; D tentatively fits TRBD1 or TRBD2 (5 bases each). Germline CDR1 MNHEY, CDR2 SVGEGT. Trimming left V 6 bases short and J 0 bases short, with 9 bases between. This CDR3 spans 13 amino acids. CDR3 nucleotide sequence: TGTGCCAGCAGAGGGACCGGCTCCTACGAGCAGTACTGC. Its protein product is CASRGTGSYEQYC.

This clonotype came up a few times. The rearrangement uses TRBV11-2 and TRBJ2-3, with 10 bases fitting TRBD2. This CDR3 contains 18 residues. V lost 2 bases to trimming and J lost 3 bases; unmatched junction nucleotides: 11. Germline lookup yields CDR1 SGHAT and CDR2 FQNNGV. The CDR3 spells CASSLLGSGRMLTDTQYF. The CDR3 region has the DNA TGTGCCAGCAGCTTATTAGGTAGCGGGAGGATGTTAACAGATACGCAGTATTTT.

In its sample, this clonotype was seen many times. This chain joins TRBV20-1 and TRBJ2-7; a weak D match, TRBD2 (7 bases). Per the germline V gene, CDR1 is DFQATT and CDR2 is SNEGSKA (reference sequence). This CDR3 has 14 residues. Trimming removed 6 bases at V and 4 bases at J, with 19 bases between. In nucleotides, the CDR3 is TGCAGTGCCGGGGGGCAGGGAAGAAGATACGAGCAGTACTTC. Protein sequence: CSAGGQGRRYEQYF.

The gene calls are TRBV6-5 and TRBJ2-7, with D tentatively TRBD1 (5 bases). CDR3 size: 14 residues. The germline V and J ends were trimmed by 4 bases and 2 bases, with 12 bases remaining between them. Germline assignment: CDR1 MNHEY and CDR2 SVGAGI. CDR3 nucleotide sequence: TGTGCCAGCAGTTCACCCATGACAGCCTACGAGCAGTACTTC. This codes for CASSSPMTAYEQYF.

The chain couples TRBV20-1 to TRBJ1-4, with 9 bases identical to TRBD1. The CDR3 consists of 14 residues. Germline CDR1 is DFQATT and CDR2 is SNEGSKA (reference sequence). V was clipped by 6 bases and J by 8 bases; unmatched bases: 10. This chain's CDR3 is CSARPGQGGEKLFF. The DNA for the CDR3 is TGCAGTGCAAGACCGGGACAGGGAGGCGAAAAACTGTTTTTT.

V is TRBV6-2 or TRBV6-3 and J is TRBJ2-5, with D possibly matching TRBD2 (7 bases). The CDR3 sequence is 15 residues long. The V end was cut by 5 bases, the J end by 3 bases, with 16 bases between. The germline gives CDR1 MNHEY, CDR2 SVGEGT. In DNA form, the CDR3 reads TGTGCCAGCAGTCGTGACAGGCGGGGGAAAGAGACCCAGTACTTC. Translating it yields CASSRDRRGKETQYF.

This chain connects TRBV20-1 to TRBJ2-3; 7 nucleotides align to TRBD1. The germline CDR1 and CDR2 sequences are DFQATT and SNEGSKA (reference sequence). The CDR3 is made up of 15 amino acids. This chain's CDR3 is CRLGGDRASTDTQYF. As DNA, the CDR3 is TGCAGGCTAGGGGGCGACAGGGCTAGCACAGATACGCAGTATTTT.

The J gene is TRBJ2-3, the V gene TRBV12-3 or TRBV12-4, with 7 bases identical to TRBD2. The CDR3 covers 18 residues. V shed 5 bases, J shed 2 bases, and the junction held 16 bases outside the gene matches. The CDR3 here is CASSPRVGTITPTDTQYF. For the CDR3, the DNA is TGTGCCAGCAGTCCACGGGTTGGGACTATTACGCCCACAGATACGCAGTATTTT.